A selection of T cell receptor beta chains follows, all from one sample in a study of shared clonotypes between healthy human individuals. Repertoires were generated with immunoSEQ multiplex PCR, while TCRdb's copy carries only in-frame clones and drops some. The sample carries about 980,000 clones, over 75% recorded once. The sample was memory CD4+ T cells sorted from blood. Source of these receptors: a man aged 18-30 years in good health. Each CDR3 is given with its conserved first and last residue. D genes are given only for firm matches. Size is omitted from some rows. Given values are once, few, many or a class for expanded clones.

v_call: TRBV7-2; d_call: -; clone_size: -; j_call: TRBJ1-1; cdr3_aa: CASSLAGTVTEAFF; cdr3_nt: TGTGCCAGCAGCTTAGCAGGTACGGTCACTGAAGCTTTCTTT
v_call: TRBV28; d_call: TRBD1; clone_size: -; j_call: TRBJ2-7; cdr3_aa: CASSPGTDYEQYF; cdr3_nt: TGTGCCAGCAGTCCCGGGACAGATTACGAGCAGTACTTC
v_call: TRBV7-8; d_call: -; clone_size: -; j_call: TRBJ2-3; cdr3_aa: CASSFSGSGDTQYF; cdr3_nt: TGTGCCAGCAGCTTTAGCGGAAGCGGAGATACGCAGTATTTT
v_call: TRBV19; d_call: TRBD1; clone_size: once; j_call: TRBJ2-7; cdr3_aa: CASSVTGTRSYEQYF; cdr3_nt: TGTGCCAGTAGCGTGACAGGGACCCGATCTTACGAGCAGTACTTC
v_call: TRBV30; d_call: -; clone_size: many; j_call: TRBJ1-1; cdr3_aa: CAWRGGPGQRNTEAFF; cdr3_nt: TGTGCCTGGAGGGGGGGCCCTGGACAGCGGAACACTGAAGCTTTCTTT
v_call: TRBV15; d_call: TRBD1; clone_size: -; j_call: TRBJ2-1; cdr3_aa: CATSRESTRGKFNEQFF; cdr3_nt: TGTGCCACCAGCAGAGAGAGTACCAGGGGGAAGTTCAATGAGCAGTTCTTC
v_call: TRBV5-1; d_call: TRBD1; clone_size: -; j_call: TRBJ1-4; cdr3_aa: CASSWTGRKNEKLFF; cdr3_nt: TGCGCCAGCAGCTGGACAGGGCGGAAGAATGAAAAACTGTTTTTT
v_call: TRBV7-2; d_call: TRBD2; clone_size: few; j_call: TRBJ2-2; cdr3_aa: CASSSSGRYGELFF; cdr3_nt: TGTGCCAGCAGTTCTAGCGGGAGGTACGGGGAGCTGTTTTTT
v_call: TRBV18; d_call: -; clone_size: -; j_call: TRBJ1-3; cdr3_aa: CASSPMSLEGAGNTIYF; cdr3_nt: TGTGCCAGCTCACCAATGTCCTTGGAGGGGGCTGGAAACACCATATATTTT
v_call: TRBV20-1; d_call: -; clone_size: -; j_call: TRBJ1-1; cdr3_aa: CSARDPAFF; cdr3_nt: TGCAGTGCTAGAGATCCAGCTTTCTTT
v_call: TRBV5-5; d_call: -; clone_size: -; j_call: TRBJ2-3; cdr3_aa: CASSLGATDTQYF; cdr3_nt: TGTGCCAGCAGCTTAGGGGCCACAGATACGCAGTATTTT
v_call: TRBV5-1; d_call: -; clone_size: once; j_call: TRBJ2-3; cdr3_aa: CASKNLPQDTQYF; cdr3_nt: TGCGCCAGCAAAAACCTTCCTCAAGATACGCAGTATTTT
v_call: TRBV2; d_call: TRBD2; clone_size: few; j_call: TRBJ2-1; cdr3_aa: CASSDQRGDFYNEQFF; cdr3_nt: TGTGCCAGCAGTGATCAGCGGGGGGACTTCTACAATGAGCAGTTCTTC
v_call: TRBV6-5; d_call: -; clone_size: -; j_call: TRBJ1-2; cdr3_aa: CASSYSWDLTYGYTF; cdr3_nt: TGTGCCAGCAGTTACTCCTGGGACCTGACTTATGGCTACACCTTC
v_call: TRBV6-1; d_call: -; clone_size: -; j_call: TRBJ1-5; cdr3_aa: CASSEGRSGQPQHF; cdr3_nt: TGTGCCAGCAGTGAAGGGAGATCCGGTCAGCCCCAGCATTTT
v_call: TRBV5-4; d_call: -; clone_size: few; j_call: TRBJ2-5; cdr3_aa: CASSLGDTLGDRTQYF; cdr3_nt: TGTGCCAGCAGCTTGGGGGACACCTTAGGGGATAGGACCCAGTACTTC
v_call: TRBV6-1; d_call: TRBD1; clone_size: -; j_call: TRBJ1-1; cdr3_aa: CASSQGQTHTEAFF; cdr3_nt: TGTGCCAGCAGCCAGGGACAGACACACACTGAAGCTTTCTTT
v_call: TRBV5-1; d_call: -; clone_size: few; j_call: TRBJ2-7; cdr3_aa: CASSLLQATAYEQYF; cdr3_nt: TGCGCCAGCAGCTTGTTGCAGGCGACCGCCTACGAGCAGTACTTC
v_call: TRBV11-2; d_call: -; clone_size: -; j_call: TRBJ1-5; cdr3_aa: CASSFVFNSNQPQHF; cdr3_nt: TGTGCCAGCAGCTTTGTATTCAATAGCAATCAGCCCCAGCATTTT
v_call: TRBV13; d_call: -; clone_size: -; j_call: TRBJ2-2; cdr3_aa: CASSLAGAVGELFF; cdr3_nt: TGTGCCAGCAGCTTAGCGGGGGCGGTCGGGGAGCTGTTTTTT
v_call: TRBV6-5; d_call: -; clone_size: -; j_call: TRBJ2-7; cdr3_aa: CASSRSRQSYEQYF; cdr3_nt: TGTGCCAGCAGCCGCAGCAGACAGAGCTACGAGCAGTACTTC
v_call: TRBV5-1; d_call: TRBD2; clone_size: -; j_call: TRBJ2-7; cdr3_aa: CASSLVSGKGYEQYF; cdr3_nt: TGCGCCAGCAGCTTGGTAAGCGGGAAGGGGTACGAGCAGTACTTC
v_call: TRBV13; d_call: TRBD2; clone_size: many; j_call: TRBJ2-2; cdr3_aa: CASSSPFTTAGTSGSSNTGELFF; cdr3_nt: TGTGCCAGCAGCTCTCCATTTACGACCGCCGGGACTAGCGGGAGCAGTAACACCGGGGAGCTGTTTTTT
v_call: TRBV5-1; d_call: TRBD2; clone_size: -; j_call: TRBJ2-3; cdr3_aa: CASRTAGGPSDTQYF; cdr3_nt: TGCGCCAGCAGGACTGCGGGGGGGCCGTCGGATACGCAGTATTTT
v_call: TRBV15; d_call: TRBD2; clone_size: many; j_call: TRBJ2-7; cdr3_aa: CATSRNQRGSSYEQYF; cdr3_nt: TGTGCCACCAGCAGAAATCAGCGGGGGAGCTCCTACGAGCAGTACTTC
v_call: TRBV20-1; d_call: -; clone_size: -; j_call: TRBJ2-7; cdr3_aa: CSAQRGGEQYF; cdr3_nt: TGCAGTGCCCAAAGAGGCGGCGAGCAGTACTTC
v_call: TRBV18; d_call: TRBD1; clone_size: -; j_call: TRBJ2-7; cdr3_aa: CASSPGAGGVNEQYF; cdr3_nt: TGTGCCAGCTCACCAGGGGCAGGGGGCGTTAACGAGCAGTACTTC
v_call: TRBV11-2; d_call: -; clone_size: -; j_call: TRBJ2-7; cdr3_aa: CASSLDRNRGRTYEQYF; cdr3_nt: TGTGCCAGCAGCTTAGATCGTAATAGAGGAAGAACCTACGAGCAGTACTTC
v_call: TRBV11-2; d_call: -; clone_size: -; j_call: TRBJ2-5; cdr3_aa: CASSLDPDFVAQYF; cdr3_nt: TGTGCCAGCAGCTTAGATCCCGATTTTGTGGCCCAGTACTTC
v_call: TRBV29-1; d_call: TRBD2; clone_size: -; j_call: TRBJ2-7; cdr3_aa: CSVGYLAGSYEQYF; cdr3_nt: TGCAGCGTGGGGTACCTAGCGGGTTCCTACGAGCAGTACTTC
v_call: TRBV4-3; d_call: -; clone_size: -; j_call: TRBJ2-3; cdr3_aa: CASSQDHPTDTQYF; cdr3_nt: TGCGCCAGCAGCCAAGATCATCCGACAGATACGCAGTATTTT
v_call: TRBV6-1; d_call: TRBD1; clone_size: many; j_call: TRBJ1-2; cdr3_aa: CASSREDRGRGGYTF; cdr3_nt: TGTGCCAGCAGTAGAGAGGACAGGGGGCGTGGTGGCTACACCTTC
v_call: TRBV7-2; d_call: -; clone_size: -; j_call: TRBJ2-2; cdr3_aa: CASSLVGVGELFF; cdr3_nt: TGTGCCAGCAGCTTAGTAGGGGTGGGGGAGCTGTTTTTT
v_call: TRBV2; d_call: TRBD1; clone_size: -; j_call: TRBJ1-6; cdr3_aa: CASSEQGASPLHF; cdr3_nt: TGTGCCAGCAGTGAACAGGGGGCTTCACCCCTCCACTTT
v_call: TRBV19; d_call: -; clone_size: -; j_call: TRBJ2-1; cdr3_aa: CASSIYGGRSYNEQFF; cdr3_nt: TGTGCCAGTAGTATATATGGAGGGAGATCCTACAATGAGCAGTTCTTC
v_call: TRBV7-8; d_call: -; clone_size: -; j_call: TRBJ2-1; cdr3_aa: CASSMVAVGYFF; cdr3_nt: TGTGCCAGCAGCATGGTAGCGGTGGGGTACTTCTTC